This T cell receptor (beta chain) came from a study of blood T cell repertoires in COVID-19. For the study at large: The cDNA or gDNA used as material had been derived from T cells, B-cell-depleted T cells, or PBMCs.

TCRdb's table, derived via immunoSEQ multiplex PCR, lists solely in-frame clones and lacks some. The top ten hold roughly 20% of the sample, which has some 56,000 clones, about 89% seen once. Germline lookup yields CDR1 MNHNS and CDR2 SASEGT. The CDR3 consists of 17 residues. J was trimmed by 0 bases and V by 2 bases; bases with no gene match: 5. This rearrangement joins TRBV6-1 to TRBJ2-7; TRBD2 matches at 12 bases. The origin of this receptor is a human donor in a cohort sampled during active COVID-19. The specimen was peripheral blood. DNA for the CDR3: TGTGCCAGCAGTGAACAAACTAGCGGGGGGAGCTCCTACGAGCAGTACTTC. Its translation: CASSEQTSGGSSYEQYF.